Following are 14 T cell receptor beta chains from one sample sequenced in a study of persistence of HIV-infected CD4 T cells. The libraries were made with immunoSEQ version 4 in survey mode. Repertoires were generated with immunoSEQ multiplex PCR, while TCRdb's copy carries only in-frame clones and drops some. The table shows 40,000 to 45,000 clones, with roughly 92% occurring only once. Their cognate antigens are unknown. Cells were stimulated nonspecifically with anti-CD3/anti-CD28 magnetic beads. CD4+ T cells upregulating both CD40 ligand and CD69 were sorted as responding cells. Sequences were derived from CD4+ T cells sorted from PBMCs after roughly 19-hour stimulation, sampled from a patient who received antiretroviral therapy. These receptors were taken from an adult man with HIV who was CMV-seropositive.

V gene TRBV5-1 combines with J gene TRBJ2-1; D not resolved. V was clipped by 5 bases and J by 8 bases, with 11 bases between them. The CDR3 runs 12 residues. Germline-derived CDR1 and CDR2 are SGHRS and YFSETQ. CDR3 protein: CASRVGSHEQFF. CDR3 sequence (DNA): TGCGCCAGCAGGGTTGGCAGCCATGAGCAGTTCTTC. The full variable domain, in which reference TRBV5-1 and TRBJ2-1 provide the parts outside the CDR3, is KAGVTQTPRYLIKTRGQQVTLSCSPISGHRSVSWYQQTPGQGLQFLFEYFSETQRNKGNFPGRFSGRQFSNSRSEMNVSTLELGDSALYLCASRVGSHEQFFGPGTRLTVL.

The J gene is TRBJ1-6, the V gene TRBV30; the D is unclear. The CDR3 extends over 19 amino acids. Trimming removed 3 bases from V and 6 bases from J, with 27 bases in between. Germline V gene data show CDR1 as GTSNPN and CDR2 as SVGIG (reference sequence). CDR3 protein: CAWSTLANLGYTVNSPLHF. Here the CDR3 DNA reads TGTGCCTGGAGCACCCTGGCTAATCTAGGATATACGGTTAATTCACCCCTCCACTTT.

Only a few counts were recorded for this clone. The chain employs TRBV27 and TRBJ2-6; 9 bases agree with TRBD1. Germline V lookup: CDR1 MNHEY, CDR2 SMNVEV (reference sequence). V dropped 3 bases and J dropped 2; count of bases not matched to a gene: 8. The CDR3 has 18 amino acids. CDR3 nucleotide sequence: TGTGCCAGCAGTTTGGGGACAGGGTTAAGGGCTGGGGCCAACGTCCTGACTTTC. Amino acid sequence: CASSLGTGLRAGANVLTF.

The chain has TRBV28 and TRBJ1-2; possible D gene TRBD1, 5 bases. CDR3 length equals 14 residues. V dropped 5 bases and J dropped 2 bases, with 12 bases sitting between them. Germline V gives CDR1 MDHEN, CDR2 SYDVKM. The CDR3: CASSRDLENYGYTF. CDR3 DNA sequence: TGTGCCAGCAGTCGGGACTTGGAGAACTATGGCTACACCTTC.

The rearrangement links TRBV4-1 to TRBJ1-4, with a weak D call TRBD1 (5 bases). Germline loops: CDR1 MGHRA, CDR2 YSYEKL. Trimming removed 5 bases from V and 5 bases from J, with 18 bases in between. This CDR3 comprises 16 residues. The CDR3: CASSRGYGGKNEKLFF. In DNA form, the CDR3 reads TGCGCCAGCAGCAGGGGTTATGGCGGGAAAAATGAAAAACTGTTTTTT.

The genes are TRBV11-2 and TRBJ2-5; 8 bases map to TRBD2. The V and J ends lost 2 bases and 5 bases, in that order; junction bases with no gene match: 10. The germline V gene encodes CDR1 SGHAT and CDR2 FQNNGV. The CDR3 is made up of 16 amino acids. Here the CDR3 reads CASSLRGGPIWETQYF. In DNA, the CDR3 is TGTGCCAGCAGCTTACGGGGGGGCCCAATTTGGGAGACCCAGTACTTC. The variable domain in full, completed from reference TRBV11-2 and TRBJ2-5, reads EAGVAQSPRYKIIEKRQSVAFWCNPISGHATLYWYQQILGQGPKLLIQFQNNGVVDDSQLPKDRFSAERLKGVDSTLKIQPAKLEDSAVYLCASSLRGGPIWETQYFGPGTRLLVL.

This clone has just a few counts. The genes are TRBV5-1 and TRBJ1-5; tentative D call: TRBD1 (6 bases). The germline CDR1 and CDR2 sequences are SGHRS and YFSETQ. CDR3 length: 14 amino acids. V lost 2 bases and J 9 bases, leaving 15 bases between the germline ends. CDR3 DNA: TGCGCCAGCAGCTTTGAGGGGGGCATCACGCCCCAGCATTTT. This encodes CASSFEGGITPQHF.

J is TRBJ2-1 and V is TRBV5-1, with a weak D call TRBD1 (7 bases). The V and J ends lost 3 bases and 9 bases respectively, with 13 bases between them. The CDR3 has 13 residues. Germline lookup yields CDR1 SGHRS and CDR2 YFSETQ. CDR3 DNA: TGCGCCAGCAGCTACAACCAGGGGGGTGAGCAGTTCTTC. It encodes CASSYNQGGEQFF.

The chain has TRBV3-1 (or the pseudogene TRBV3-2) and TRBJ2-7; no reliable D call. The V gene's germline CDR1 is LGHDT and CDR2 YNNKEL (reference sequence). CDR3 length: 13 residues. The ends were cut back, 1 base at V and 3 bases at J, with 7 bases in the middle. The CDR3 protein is CASSQGINYEQYF. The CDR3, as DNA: TGTGCCAGCAGCCAAGGGATCAACTACGAGCAGTACTTC.

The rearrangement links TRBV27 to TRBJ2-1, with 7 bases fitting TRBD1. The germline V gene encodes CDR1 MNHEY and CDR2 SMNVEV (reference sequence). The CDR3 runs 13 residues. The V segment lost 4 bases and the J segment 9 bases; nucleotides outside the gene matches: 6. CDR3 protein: CASSSGQHAEQFF. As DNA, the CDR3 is TGTGCCAGCAGTTCGGGACAGCACGCTGAGCAGTTCTTC.

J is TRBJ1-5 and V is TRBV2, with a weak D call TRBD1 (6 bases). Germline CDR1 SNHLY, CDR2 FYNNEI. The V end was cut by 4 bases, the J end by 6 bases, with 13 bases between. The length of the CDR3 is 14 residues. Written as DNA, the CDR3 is TGTGCCAGCAGTGTAAGCAGGGGATCTCAGCCCCAGCATTTT. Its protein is CASSVSRGSQPQHF.

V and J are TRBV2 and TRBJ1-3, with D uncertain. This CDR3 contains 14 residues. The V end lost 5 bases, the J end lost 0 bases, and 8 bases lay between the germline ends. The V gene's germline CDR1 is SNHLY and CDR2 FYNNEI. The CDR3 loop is CASSLRSSGNTIYF. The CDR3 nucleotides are TGTGCCAGCAGTTTACGGAGCTCTGGAAACACCATATATTTT.

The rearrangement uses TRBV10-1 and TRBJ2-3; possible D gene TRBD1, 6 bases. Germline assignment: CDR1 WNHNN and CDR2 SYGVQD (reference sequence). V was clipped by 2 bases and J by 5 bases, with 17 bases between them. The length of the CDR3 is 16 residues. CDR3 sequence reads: CASSEAGARPEDTQYF. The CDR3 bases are TGCGCCAGCAGTGAGGCAGGGGCAAGACCAGAAGATACGCAGTATTTT.

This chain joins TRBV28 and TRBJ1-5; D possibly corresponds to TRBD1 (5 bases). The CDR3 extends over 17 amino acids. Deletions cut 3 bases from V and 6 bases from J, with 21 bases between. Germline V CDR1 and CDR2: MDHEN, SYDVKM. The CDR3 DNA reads TGTGCCAGCAGTTTTGAATCGGCAGGGAATAATGGTCAGCCCCAGCATTTT. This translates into CASSFESAGNNGQPQHF.